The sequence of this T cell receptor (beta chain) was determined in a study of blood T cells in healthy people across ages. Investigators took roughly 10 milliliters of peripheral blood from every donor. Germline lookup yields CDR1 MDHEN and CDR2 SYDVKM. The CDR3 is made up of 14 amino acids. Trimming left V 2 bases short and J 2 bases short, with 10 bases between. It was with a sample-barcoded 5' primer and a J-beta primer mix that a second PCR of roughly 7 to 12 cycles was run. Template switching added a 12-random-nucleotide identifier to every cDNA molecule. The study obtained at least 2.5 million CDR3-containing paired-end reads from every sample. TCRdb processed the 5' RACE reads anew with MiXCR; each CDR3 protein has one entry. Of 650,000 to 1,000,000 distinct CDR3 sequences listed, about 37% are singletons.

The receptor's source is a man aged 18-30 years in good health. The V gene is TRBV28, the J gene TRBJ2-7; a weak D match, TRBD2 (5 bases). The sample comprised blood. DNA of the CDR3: TGTGCCAGCAGTTTAAGGGAGTCAACCTACGAGCAGTACTTC. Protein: CASSLRESTYEQYF.